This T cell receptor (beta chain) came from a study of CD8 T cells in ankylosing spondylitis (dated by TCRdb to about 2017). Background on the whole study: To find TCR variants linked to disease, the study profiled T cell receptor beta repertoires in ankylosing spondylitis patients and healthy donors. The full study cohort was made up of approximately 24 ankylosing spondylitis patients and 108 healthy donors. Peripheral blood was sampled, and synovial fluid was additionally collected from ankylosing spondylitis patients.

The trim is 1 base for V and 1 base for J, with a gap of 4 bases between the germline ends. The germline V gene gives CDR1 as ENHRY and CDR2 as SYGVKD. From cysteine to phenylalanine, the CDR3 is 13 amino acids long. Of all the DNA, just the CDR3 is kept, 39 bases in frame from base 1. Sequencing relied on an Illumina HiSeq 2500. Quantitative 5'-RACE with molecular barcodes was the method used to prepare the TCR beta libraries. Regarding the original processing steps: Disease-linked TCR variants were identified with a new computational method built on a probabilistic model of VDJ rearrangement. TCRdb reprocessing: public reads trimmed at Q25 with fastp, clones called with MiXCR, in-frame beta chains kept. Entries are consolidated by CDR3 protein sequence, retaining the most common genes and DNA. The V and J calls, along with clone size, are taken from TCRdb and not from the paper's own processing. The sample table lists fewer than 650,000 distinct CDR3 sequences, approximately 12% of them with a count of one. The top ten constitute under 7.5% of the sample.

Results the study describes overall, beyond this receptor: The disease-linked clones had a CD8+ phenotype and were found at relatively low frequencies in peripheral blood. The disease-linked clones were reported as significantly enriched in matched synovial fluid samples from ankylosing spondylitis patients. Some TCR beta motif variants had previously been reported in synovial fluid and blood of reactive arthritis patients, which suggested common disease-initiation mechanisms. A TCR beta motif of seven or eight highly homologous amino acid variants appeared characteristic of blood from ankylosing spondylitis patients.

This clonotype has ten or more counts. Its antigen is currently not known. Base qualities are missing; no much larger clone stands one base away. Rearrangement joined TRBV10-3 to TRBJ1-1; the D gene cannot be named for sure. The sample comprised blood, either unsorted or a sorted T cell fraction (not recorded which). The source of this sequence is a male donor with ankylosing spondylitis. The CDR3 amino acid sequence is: CAISEFGNTEAFF. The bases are TGTGCCATCAGTGAGTTCGGGAACACTGAAGCTTTCTTT.